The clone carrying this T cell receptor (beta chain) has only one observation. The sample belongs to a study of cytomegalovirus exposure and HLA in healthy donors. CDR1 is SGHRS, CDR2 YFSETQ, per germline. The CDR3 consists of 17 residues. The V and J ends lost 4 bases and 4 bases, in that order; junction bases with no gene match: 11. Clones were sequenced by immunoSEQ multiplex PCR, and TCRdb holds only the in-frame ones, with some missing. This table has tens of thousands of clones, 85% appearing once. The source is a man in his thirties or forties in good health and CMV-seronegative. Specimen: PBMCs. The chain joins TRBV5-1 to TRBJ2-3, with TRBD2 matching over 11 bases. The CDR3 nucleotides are TGCGCCAGCAGCCCAAACACCATAGCGGGGGGGCCAGATACGCAGTATTTT. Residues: CASSPNTIAGGPDTQYF. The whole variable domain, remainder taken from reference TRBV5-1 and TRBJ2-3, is KAGVTQTPRYLIKTRGQQVTLSCSPISGHRSVSWYQQTPGQGLQFLFEYFSETQRNKGNFPGRFSGRQFSNSRSEMNVSTLELGDSALYLCASSPNTIAGGPDTQYFGPGTRLTVL.